The 3 T cell receptor beta chains given below trace back to one sample, sequenced in a study of OX40 agonist ivuxolimab in advanced cancers. The data were produced by immunoSEQ multiplex PCR, yet TCRdb's version contains in-frame clones alone and is incomplete. Of about 90,000 clones listed, roughly 90% are singletons. The source material was CD4+ or CD8+ T cells sorted from blood, sampled in a trial of the OX40 agonist ivuxolimab. Receptor source: an adult with an advanced solid tumor such as melanoma, head and neck, liver or kidney cancer.

The J gene is TRBJ1-1, the V gene TRBV5-1, with a tentative D call TRBD1 (6 bases). With 4 bases removed from V and 0 bases from J, the gap between germline ends came to 7 bases. From germline, CDR1 is SGHRS and CDR2 YFSETQ. The CDR3 is made up of 13 amino acids. CDR3 in DNA: TGCGCCAGCAGCGGACAGCTGAACACTGAAGCTTTCTTT. Its translation is CASSGQLNTEAFF.

CDR3 sequence reads: CASSVAGTGGVDTQYF. The CDR3 DNA follows: TGTGCCAGCAGCGTAGCTGGAACGGGAGGGGTAGATACGCAGTATTTT. V gene TRBV9 combines with J gene TRBJ2-3, with 8 bases matching TRBD2. Germline CDR1 and CDR2: SGDLS and YYNGEE. The CDR3 is 16 residues long. Trimming at V came to 0 bases and at J to 5 bases, leaving 8 bases not matched to a gene.

The chain links TRBV5-1 to TRBJ2-2, with 8 bases fitting TRBD1. The J segment lost 4 bases and the V segment lost 4 bases, leaving 6 bases of the junction unmatched. The CDR3 length is 15 residues. CDR1 is SGHRS, CDR2 YFSETQ, per germline. The DNA of the CDR3 is TGCGCCAGCAGCGGAGGACAGGGCGCCACCGGGGAGCTGTTTTTT. Translated, it gives CASSGGQGATGELFF. Variable domain in full (rest from reference TRBV5-1 and TRBJ2-2): KAGVTQTPRYLIKTRGQQVTLSCSPISGHRSVSWYQQTPGQGLQFLFEYFSETQRNKGNFPGRFSGRQFSNSRSEMNVSTLELGDSALYLCASSGGQGATGELFFGEGSRLTVL.